Listed below are T cell receptor beta chains from one sample, sequenced in a study of Graves' ophthalmopathy and Graves' hyperthyroidism. TCRdb reprocessed the multiplex PCR reads via MiXCR and lists one record per CDR3 protein. The sample lists 360,000 or so distinct CDR3 sequences; around 16% were seen once. Sequencing used peripheral blood. The receptors derive from a woman aged 18-29 years with Graves' ophthalmopathy. Each CDR3 is given with its conserved first and last residue. Each record gives: J gene, D gene, V gene, clone size, CDR3 protein, CDR3 DNA. D genes are given only for firm matches. The size field is filled for only some rows; it gives once, few, many or a size class.

J: TRBJ2-6; D: NA; V: TRBV20-1; size: many; CDR3: CSARDALRNVLTF; DNA: TGCAGTGCTAGGGATGCGCTTCGGAACGTCCTGACTTTC
J: TRBJ1-2; D: NA; V: TRBV12-5; size: NA; CDR3: CASGLKAGSLPYGYTF; DNA: TGTGCTAGTGGTTTGAAGGCGGGATCCCTACCCTATGGCTACACCTTC
J: TRBJ1-5; D: TRBD1; V: TRBV6-2/TRBV6-3; size: many; CDR3: CASSLQGPRNQPQHF; DNA: TGTGCCAGCAGTCTACAGGGGCCCCGAAATCAGCCCCAGCATTTT
J: TRBJ2-5; D: NA; V: TRBV12-3/TRBV12-4; size: NA; CDR3: CASSFPDTQETQYF; DNA: TGTGCCAGCAGTTTCCCCGACACCCAAGAGACCCAGTACTTC
J: TRBJ1-1; D: TRBD1; V: TRBV7-8; size: many; CDR3: CASSLARGTEAFF; DNA: TGTGCCAGCAGCTTAGCCAGGGGGACTGAAGCTTTCTTT
J: TRBJ2-5; D: NA; V: TRBV28; size: many; CDR3: CASSLAIPQETQYF; DNA: TGTGCCAGCAGTTTGGCGATCCCGCAAGAGACCCAGTACTTC
J: TRBJ1-1; D: NA; V: TRBV5-5; size: many; CDR3: CASSPDAGMNTEAFF; DNA: TGTGCCAGCAGCCCCGACGCGGGTATGAACACTGAAGCTTTCTTT
J: TRBJ2-7; D: NA; V: TRBV29-1; size: many; CDR3: CSVEGLVSSGSYEQYF; DNA: TGCAGCGTTGAAGGCCTGGTGAGTAGCGGATCCTACGAGCAGTACTTC
J: TRBJ2-2; D: NA; V: TRBV12-3/TRBV12-4; size: many; CDR3: CASSLGWRGELFF; DNA: TGTGCCAGCAGCTTGGGATGGCGTGGGGAGCTGTTTTTT
J: TRBJ1-1; D: TRBD1; V: TRBV7-9; size: many; CDR3: CASSRSIPGTGVNTEAFF; DNA: TGTGCCAGCAGCAGATCCATCCCCGGGACAGGGGTGAACACTGAAGCTTTCTTT
J: TRBJ1-1; D: NA; V: TRBV6-5; size: many; CDR3: CASSYGSGGGTEAFF; DNA: TGTGCCAGCAGTTACGGGAGTGGAGGAGGGACTGAAGCTTTCTTT
J: TRBJ1-2; D: NA; V: TRBV6-2/TRBV6-3; size: many; CDR3: CASRISPYGLRSYGYTF; DNA: TGTGCCAGCAGAATTTCCCCCTACGGACTCAGAAGTTATGGCTACACCTTC
J: TRBJ1-5; D: NA; V: TRBV6-2/TRBV6-3; size: many; CDR3: CASSFGQRGSNQPQHF; DNA: TGTGCCAGCAGTTTTGGACAGAGGGGGAGCAATCAGCCCCAGCATTTT